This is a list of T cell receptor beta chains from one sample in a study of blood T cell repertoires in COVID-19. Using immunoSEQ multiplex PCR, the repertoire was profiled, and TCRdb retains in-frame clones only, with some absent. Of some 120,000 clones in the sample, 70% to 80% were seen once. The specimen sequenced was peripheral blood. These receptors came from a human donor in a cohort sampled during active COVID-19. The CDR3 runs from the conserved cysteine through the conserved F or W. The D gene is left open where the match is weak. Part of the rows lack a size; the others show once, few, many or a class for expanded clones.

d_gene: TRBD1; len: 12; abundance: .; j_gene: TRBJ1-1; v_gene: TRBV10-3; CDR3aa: CAISGTGAEAFF; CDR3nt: TGTGCCATCAGTGGGACAGGGGCTGAAGCTTTCTTT
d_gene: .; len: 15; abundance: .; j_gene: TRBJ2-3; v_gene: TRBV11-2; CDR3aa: CASSSAGTSTDTQYF; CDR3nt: TGTGCCAGCAGCTCCGCCGGGACTAGCACAGATACGCAGTATTTT
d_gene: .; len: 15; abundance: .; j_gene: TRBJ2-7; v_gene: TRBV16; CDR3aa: CASSQSQGVSYEQYF; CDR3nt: TGTGCCAGCAGCCAAAGTCAAGGGGTCTCCTACGAGCAGTACTTC
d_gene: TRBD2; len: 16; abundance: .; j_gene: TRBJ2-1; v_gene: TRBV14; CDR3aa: CASSQVGTSGSNEQFF; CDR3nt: TGTGCCAGCAGCCAAGTAGGGACTAGCGGGTCCAATGAGCAGTTCTTC
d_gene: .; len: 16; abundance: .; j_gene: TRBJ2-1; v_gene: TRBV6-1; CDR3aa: CASSESAGAFYNEQFF; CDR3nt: TGTGCCAGCAGTGAAAGTGCGGGGGCTTTTTACAATGAGCAGTTCTTC
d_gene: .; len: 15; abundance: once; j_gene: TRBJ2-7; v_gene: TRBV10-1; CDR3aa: CASPEGGAEGQEQYF; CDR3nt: TGCGCCAGCCCGGAAGGAGGGGCAGAAGGTCAAGAGCAGTACTTC
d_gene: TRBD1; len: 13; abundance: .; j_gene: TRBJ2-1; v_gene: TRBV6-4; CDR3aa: CASSDDRVNEQFF; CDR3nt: TGTGCCAGCAGTGACGACAGGGTCAATGAGCAGTTCTTC
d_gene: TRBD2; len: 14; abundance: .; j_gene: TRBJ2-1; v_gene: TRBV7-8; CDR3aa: CASSGTSGSGEQFF; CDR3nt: TGTGCCAGCAGTGGGACTAGCGGGAGTGGAGAGCAGTTCTTC
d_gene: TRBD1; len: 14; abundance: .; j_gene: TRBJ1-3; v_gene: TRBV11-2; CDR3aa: CASSVQGSGNTIYF; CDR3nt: TGTGCCAGCAGCGTACAGGGGTCTGGAAACACCATATATTTT
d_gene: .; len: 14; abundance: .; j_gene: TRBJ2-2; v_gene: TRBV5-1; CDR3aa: CASSLAEGVGELFF; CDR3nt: TGCGCCAGCAGCTTGGCGGAAGGGGTCGGGGAGCTGTTTTTT
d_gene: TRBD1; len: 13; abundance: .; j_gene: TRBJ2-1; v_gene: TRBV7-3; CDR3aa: CASSSTGPGEQFF; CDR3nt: TGTGCCAGCAGCTCGACAGGGCCGGGTGAGCAGTTCTTC
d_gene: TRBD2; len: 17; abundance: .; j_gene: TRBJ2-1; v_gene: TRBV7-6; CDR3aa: CASSLVASGTSYNEQFF; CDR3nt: TGTGCCAGCAGCTTGGTGGCTAGCGGGACCTCCTACAATGAGCAGTTCTTC
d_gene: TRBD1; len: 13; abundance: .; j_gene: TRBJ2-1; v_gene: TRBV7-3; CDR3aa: CASSPTPGTGKFF; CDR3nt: TGTGCCAGCAGCCCCACCCCCGGGACAGGGAAGTTCTTC
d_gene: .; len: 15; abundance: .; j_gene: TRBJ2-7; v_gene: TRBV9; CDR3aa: CASSKAPGQEYAQYF; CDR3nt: TGTGCCAGCAGCAAAGCCCCGGGACAAGAATACGCGCAGTACTTC
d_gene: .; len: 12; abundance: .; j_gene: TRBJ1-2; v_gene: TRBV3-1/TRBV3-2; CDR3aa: CASSHRGGGYTF; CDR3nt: TGTGCCAGCAGCCATAGGGGGGGTGGCTACACCTTC
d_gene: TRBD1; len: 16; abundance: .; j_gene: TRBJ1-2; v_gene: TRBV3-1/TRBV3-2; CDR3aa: CASSQVGAGGIYGYTF; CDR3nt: TGTGCCAGCAGCCAAGTAGGGGCAGGGGGGATCTATGGCTACACCTTC
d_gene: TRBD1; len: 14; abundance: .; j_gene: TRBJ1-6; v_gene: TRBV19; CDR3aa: CASGQGLNNSPLHF; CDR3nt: TGTGCCAGTGGACAGGGGCTGAATAATTCACCCCTCCACTTT
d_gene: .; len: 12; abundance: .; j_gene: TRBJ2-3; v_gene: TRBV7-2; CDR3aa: CASSPAAVTQYF; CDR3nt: TGTGCCAGCAGCCCCGCCGCGGTTACGCAGTATTTT
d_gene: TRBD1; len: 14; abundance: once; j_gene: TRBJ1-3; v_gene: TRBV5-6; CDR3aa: CASSSRGMRNTIYF; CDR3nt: TGTGCCAGCAGCTCCAGGGGGATGAGAAACACCATATATTTT
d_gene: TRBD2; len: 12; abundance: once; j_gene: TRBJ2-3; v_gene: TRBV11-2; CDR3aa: CASSHSGDTQYF; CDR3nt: TGTGCCAGCAGCCATAGCGGGGATACGCAGTATTTT
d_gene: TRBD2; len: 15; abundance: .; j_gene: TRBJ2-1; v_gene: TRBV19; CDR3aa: CASSFERGGVYEQFF; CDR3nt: TGTGCCAGTAGTTTTGAGCGGGGGGGCGTCTATGAGCAGTTCTTC
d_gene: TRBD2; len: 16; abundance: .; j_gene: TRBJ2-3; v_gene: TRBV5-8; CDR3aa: CASSPGSGGSTDTQYF; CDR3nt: TGTGCCAGCAGCCCCGGAAGCGGGGGGAGCACAGATACGCAGTATTTT
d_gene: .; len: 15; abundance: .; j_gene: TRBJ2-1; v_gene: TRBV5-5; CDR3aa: CASSLIRGVVNEQFF; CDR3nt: TGTGCCAGCAGCTTAATCAGGGGCGTGGTCAATGAGCAGTTCTTC
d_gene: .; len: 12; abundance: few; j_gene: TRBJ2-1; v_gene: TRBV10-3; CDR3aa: CAISEKTGEQFF; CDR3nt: TGTGCCATCAGTGAGAAAACAGGGGAGCAGTTCTTC
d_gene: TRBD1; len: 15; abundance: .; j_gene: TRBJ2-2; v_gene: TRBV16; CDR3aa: CASSQWVTGTGELFF; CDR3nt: TGTGCCAGCAGCCAATGGGTGACAGGGACCGGGGAGCTGTTTTTT
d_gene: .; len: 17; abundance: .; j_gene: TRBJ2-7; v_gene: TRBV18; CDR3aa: CASSHDFTPPGLVEQYF; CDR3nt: TGTGCCAGCTCACACGATTTCACCCCCCCGGGTCTGGTCGAGCAGTACTTC
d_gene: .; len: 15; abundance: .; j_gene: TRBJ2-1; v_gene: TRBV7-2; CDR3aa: CASSLEPGVYYEQFF; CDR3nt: TGTGCCAGCAGCTTAGAACCGGGAGTTTACTATGAGCAGTTCTTC
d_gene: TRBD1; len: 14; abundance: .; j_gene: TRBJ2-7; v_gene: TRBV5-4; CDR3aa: CASSNDRVLREQYF; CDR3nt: TGTGCCAGCAGCAACGACAGGGTTTTGAGAGAGCAGTACTTC
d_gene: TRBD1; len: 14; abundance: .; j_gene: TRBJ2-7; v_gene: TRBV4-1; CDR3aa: CASSQGQGSYEQYF; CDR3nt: TGCGCCAGCAGCCAGGGACAGGGCTCCTACGAGCAGTACTTC
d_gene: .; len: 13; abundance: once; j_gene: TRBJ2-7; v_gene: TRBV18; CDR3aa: CASSQEVSYEQYF; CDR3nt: TGTGCCAGCTCACAGGAGGTCTCCTACGAGCAGTACTTC
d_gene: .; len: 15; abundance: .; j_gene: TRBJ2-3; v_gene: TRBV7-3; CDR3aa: CASSLRLSSTDTQYF; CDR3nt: TGTGCCAGCAGCTTAAGGCTGTCTAGCACAGATACGCAGTATTTT
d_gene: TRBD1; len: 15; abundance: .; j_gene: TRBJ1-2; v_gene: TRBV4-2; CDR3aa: CASSPGTDRNYGYTF; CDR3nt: TGTGCCAGCAGCCCCGGGACAGACCGTAACTATGGCTACACCTTC
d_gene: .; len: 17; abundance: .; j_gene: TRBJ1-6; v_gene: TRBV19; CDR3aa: CASSIDYQGRYNSPLHF; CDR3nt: TGTGCCAGTAGTATCGACTATCAAGGGCGATATAATTCACCCCTCCACTTT
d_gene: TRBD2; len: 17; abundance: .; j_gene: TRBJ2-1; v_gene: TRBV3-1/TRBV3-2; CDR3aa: CASSQGRTLAGGLEQFF; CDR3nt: TGTGCCAGCAGCCAAGGCAGGACGCTAGCGGGAGGGCTTGAGCAGTTCTTC
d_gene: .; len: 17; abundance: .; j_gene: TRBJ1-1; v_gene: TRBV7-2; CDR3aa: CASSLALQGTMNTEAFF; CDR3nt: TGTGCCAGCAGCTTAGCTTTACAGGGAACCATGAACACTGAAGCTTTCTTT
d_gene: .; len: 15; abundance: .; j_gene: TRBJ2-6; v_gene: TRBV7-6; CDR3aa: CASSSPGSGANVLTF; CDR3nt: TGTGCCAGCAGCTCCCCGGGCTCTGGGGCCAACGTCCTGACTTTC
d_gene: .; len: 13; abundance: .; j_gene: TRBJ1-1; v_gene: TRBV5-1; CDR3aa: CASSLSGQGEAFF; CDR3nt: TGCGCCAGCAGCTTGTCCGGGCAGGGTGAAGCTTTCTTT
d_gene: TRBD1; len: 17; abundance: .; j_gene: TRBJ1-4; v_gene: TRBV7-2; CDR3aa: CASSLGGTGLAGEKLFF; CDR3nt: TGTGCCAGCAGCTTAGGGGGGACAGGGTTGGCGGGTGAAAAACTGTTTTTT
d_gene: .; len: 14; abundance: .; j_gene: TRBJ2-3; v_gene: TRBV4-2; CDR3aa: CASSQAVSTDTQYF; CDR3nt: TGTGCCAGCAGCCAGGCAGTTAGCACAGATACGCAGTATTTT
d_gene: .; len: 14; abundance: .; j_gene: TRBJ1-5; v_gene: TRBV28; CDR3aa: CASRAPKGNQPQHF; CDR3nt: TGTGCCAGCAGGGCCCCGAAAGGCAATCAGCCCCAGCATTTT
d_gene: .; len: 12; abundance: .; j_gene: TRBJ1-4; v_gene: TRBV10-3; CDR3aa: CAISEYGEKLFF; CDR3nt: TGTGCCATCAGTGAGTACGGTGAAAAACTGTTTTTT
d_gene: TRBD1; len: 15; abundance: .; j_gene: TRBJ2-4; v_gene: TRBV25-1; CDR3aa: CASSDRRDRANIQYF; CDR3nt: TGTGCCAGCAGTGACCGCCGGGACAGGGCGAACATTCAGTACTTC
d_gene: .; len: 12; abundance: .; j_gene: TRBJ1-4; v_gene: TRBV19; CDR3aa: CASSTRAGQLFF; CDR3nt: TGTGCCAGTAGTACGCGAGCGGGGCAACTGTTTTTT
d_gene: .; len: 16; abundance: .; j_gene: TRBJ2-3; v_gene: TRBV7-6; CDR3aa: CASSFSGSTRTDTQYF; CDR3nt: TGTGCCAGCAGCTTTAGCGGTTCTACCCGCACAGATACGCAGTATTTT
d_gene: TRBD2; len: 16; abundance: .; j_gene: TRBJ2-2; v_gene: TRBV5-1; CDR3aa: CASSLIAGMNTGELFF; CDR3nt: TGCGCCAGCAGCCTAATAGCGGGGATGAACACCGGGGAGCTGTTTTTT
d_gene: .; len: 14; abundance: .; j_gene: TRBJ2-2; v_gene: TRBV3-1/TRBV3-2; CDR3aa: CASSQNGGTGELFF; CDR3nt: TGTGCCAGCAGCCAAAACGGGGGCACCGGGGAGCTGTTTTTT
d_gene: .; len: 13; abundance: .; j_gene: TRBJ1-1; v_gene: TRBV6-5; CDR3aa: CASGARRNTEAFF; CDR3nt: TGTGCCAGTGGGGCCCGGAGGAACACTGAAGCTTTCTTT
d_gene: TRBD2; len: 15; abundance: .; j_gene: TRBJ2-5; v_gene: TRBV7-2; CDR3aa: CASSTRTSGGQTQYF; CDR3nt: TGTGCCAGCAGCACCCGGACTAGCGGGGGGCAGACCCAGTACTTC
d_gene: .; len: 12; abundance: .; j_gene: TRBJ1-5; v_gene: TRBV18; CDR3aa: CASSPEPGHQHF; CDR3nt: TGTGCCAGCTCACCCGAACCGGGTCACCAGCATTTT
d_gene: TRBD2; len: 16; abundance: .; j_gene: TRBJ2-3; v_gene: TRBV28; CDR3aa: CASSLMGSGRRDTQYF; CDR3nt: TGTGCCAGCAGTCTGATGGGCAGCGGGAGGAGAGATACGCAGTATTTT
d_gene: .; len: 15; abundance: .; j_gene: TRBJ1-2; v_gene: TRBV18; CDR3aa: CASSPGSFQPDGYTF; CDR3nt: TGTGCCAGCTCACCCGGGTCATTCCAGCCGGATGGCTACACCTTC
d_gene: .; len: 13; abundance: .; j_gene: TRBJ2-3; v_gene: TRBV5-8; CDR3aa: CASSSRDQDTQYF; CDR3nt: TGTGCCAGCAGCTCCAGGGATCAAGATACGCAGTATTTT
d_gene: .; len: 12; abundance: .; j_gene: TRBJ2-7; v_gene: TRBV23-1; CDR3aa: CASSPFPGEQYF; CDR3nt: TGCGCCAGCAGCCCCTTCCCAGGCGAGCAGTACTTC
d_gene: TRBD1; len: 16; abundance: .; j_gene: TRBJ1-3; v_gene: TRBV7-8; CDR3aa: CASSIGTAFSGNTIYF; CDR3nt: TGTGCCAGCAGCATAGGGACAGCTTTCTCTGGAAACACCATATATTTT
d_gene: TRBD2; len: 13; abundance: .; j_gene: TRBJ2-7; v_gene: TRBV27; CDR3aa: CASRTSGTYEQYF; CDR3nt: TGTGCCAGCCGGACTAGCGGGACCTACGAGCAGTACTTC
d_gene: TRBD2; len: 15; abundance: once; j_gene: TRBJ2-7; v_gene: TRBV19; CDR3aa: CASSVGLAGSYEQYF; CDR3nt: TGTGCCAGTAGTGTTGGACTAGCGGGGTCCTACGAGCAGTACTTC
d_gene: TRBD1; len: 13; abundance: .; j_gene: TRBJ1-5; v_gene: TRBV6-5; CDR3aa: CASRGQPDQPQHF; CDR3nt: TGTGCCAGCAGGGGACAGCCCGATCAGCCCCAGCATTTT
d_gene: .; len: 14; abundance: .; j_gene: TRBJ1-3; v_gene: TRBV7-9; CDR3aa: CASSLIEGGNTIYF; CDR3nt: TGTGCCAGCAGCTTAATAGAGGGTGGTAACACCATATATTTT
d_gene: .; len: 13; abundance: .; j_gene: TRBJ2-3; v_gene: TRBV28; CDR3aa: CASPEGSTDTQYF; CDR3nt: TGTGCCAGTCCGGAGGGAAGCACAGATACGCAGTATTTT